Presented here are 13 T cell receptor beta chains from one specimen sequenced in a study of blood T cell repertoires in COVID-19. Measured with immunoSEQ multiplex PCR; TCRdb has only the in-frame clones, and not every one. The table lists 190,000 or so clones, around 85% of them singletons, with around a sixth in the top ten. The sequencing sample was made of PBMCs or T cells enriched from blood (not recorded which). The receptors shown here come from a man aged 40-49 years who had recovered from COVID-19.

This sequence joins TRBV7-9 and TRBJ2-5; D unclear. The CDR3 consists of 13 residues. CDR1 and CDR2 from the germline V gene are SEHNR and FQNEAQ (reference sequence). Trimming removed 6 bases at V and 0 bases at J, with 8 bases between. The CDR3 DNA follows: TGTGCCAGCAGGCGTACAGACCAAGAGACCCAGTACTTC. This gives the protein CASRRTDQETQYF. The entire variable domain, with the rest obtained from reference TRBV7-9 and TRBJ2-5, is as follows: DTGVSQNPRHKITKRGQNVTFRCDPISEHNRLYWYRQTLGQGPEFLTYFQNEAQLEKSRLLSDRFSAERPKGSFSTLEIQRTEQGDSAMYLCASRRTDQETQYFGPGTRLLVL.

The rearrangement links TRBV4-1 to TRBJ2-7; tentatively, D is TRBD1 (7 bases). Trimming took 4 bases from V and 4 from J, leaving 14 bases between them. CDR1 and CDR2 (germline): MGHRA, YSYEKL. This CDR3 region has 14 residues. As DNA, the CDR3 is TGCGCCAGCAGCCCATCCAGGGGGGAGTACGAGCAGTACTTC. Amino acids: CASSPSRGEYEQYF.

The V gene is TRBV4-2, the J gene TRBJ2-7, with 7 positions matching TRBD2. Germline CDR1 is LGHNA and CDR2 is YNFKEQ. J gave up 4 bases and V 0 bases, and 9 bases lay outside the gene matches. The CDR3 is 16 residues long. The CDR3 sequence: CASSQDTGLVTYEQYF. In DNA, the CDR3 is TGTGCCAGCAGCCAAGATACCGGACTAGTCACATACGAGCAGTACTTC.

This clone turned up a few times. The chain recombines TRBV7-9 with TRBJ2-1, with 8 nucleotides matching TRBD2. Trimming took 0 bases from V and 0 from J; bases not matched to a gene: 1. Germline CDR1 reads SEHNR; CDR2 reads FQNEAQ (reference sequence). The CDR3 loop spans 16 amino acids. The CDR3 DNA follows: TGTGCCAGCAGCTTAGCTAGCGGGAACTCCTACAATGAGCAGTTCTTC. It yields the protein CASSLASGNSYNEQFF.

The chain couples TRBV6-5 to TRBJ2-1, with D uncertain. The CDR3 totals 11 residues. Germline CDR1 and CDR2: MNHEY and SVGAGI. Trimming removed 7 bases at V and 6 bases at J, with 7 bases between. CDR3 sequence: CASNGGNEQFF. CDR3 DNA: TGTGCCAGCAACGGCGGCAATGAGCAGTTCTTC.

DNA for the CDR3: TGTGCCAGCAGCACCGGGGGGGCTCATCAGCCCCAGCATTTT. Translation: CASSTGGAHQPQHF. The V call is TRBV9, the J call TRBJ1-5; the D gene is possibly TRBD1 (6 bases). Germline assignment: CDR1 SGDLS and CDR2 YYNGEE. The CDR3 is 14 amino acids. Trimming took 4 bases from V and 5 from J, leaving 13 bases between them.

The V gene is TRBV28, the J gene TRBJ2-6; weak D call: TRBD1 (6 bases). CDR1 MDHEN and CDR2 SYDVKM come from the germline V gene. This CDR3 contains 17 residues. V was trimmed by 5 bases and J by 2 bases, leaving 16 bases between them. CDR3 residues: CASSQQTGLAGANVLTF. As DNA, the CDR3 is TGTGCCAGCAGTCAGCAAACAGGGCTGGCTGGGGCCAACGTCCTGACTTTC.

The rearrangement links TRBV5-1 to TRBJ1-1, with D possibly matching TRBD1 (6 bases). The V gene lost 4 bases and the J gene lost 1 base, with 11 bases spanning the gap. Germline V lookup: CDR1 SGHRS, CDR2 YFSETQ. The CDR3 length is 14 residues. The CDR3 region is CASSTTGTNTEAFF. The CDR3 DNA sequence: TGCGCCAGCAGCACAACAGGGACGAACACTGAAGCTTTCTTT.

This clone was detected a few times. The chain carries TRBV15 and TRBJ1-5, with D unclear. Trimming left V 8 bases short and J 7 bases short, with 15 bases between. Germline V gene sequence: CDR1 LNHNV, CDR2 YYDKDF (reference sequence). CDR3 size: 13 residues. CDR3: CATSESPRQPQHF. CDR3 bases: TGTGCCACCTCTGAGTCCCCGCGGCAGCCCCAGCATTTT.

The chain joins TRBV13 to TRBJ2-1; no reliable D call. V lost 0 bases and J 15 bases, leaving 15 bases between the germline ends. Germline values: CDR1 PRHDT, CDR2 FYEKMQ (reference sequence). The CDR3 totals 13 residues. CDR3 DNA: TGTGCCAGCAGCTTAGGAACTAACGGTGGAGCGTTCTTC. Translating gives CASSLGTNGGAFF.

This rearrangement joins TRBV5-1 to TRBJ2-1; 8 bases map to TRBD1. The CDR3 length is 16 residues. The V segment lost 3 bases and the J segment 8 bases; nucleotides outside the gene matches: 13. Germline V gives CDR1 SGHRS, CDR2 YFSETQ. The CDR3 coding sequence is TGCGCCAGCAGCTGGAACTTCGGACAGGGAGTTTATGAGCAGTTCTTC. Encoded protein: CASSWNFGQGVYEQFF.

The genes are TRBV2 and TRBJ1-4; D call uncertain. Trimming removed 2 bases at V and 7 bases at J, with 11 bases between. This CDR3 spans 14 amino acids. Per the germline V gene, CDR1 is SNHLY and CDR2 is FYNNEI. The CDR3 here is CASSEFRRGEKLFF. The CDR3 DNA reads TGTGCCAGCAGTGAATTTCGACGGGGTGAAAAACTGTTTTTT.

The J gene is TRBJ2-7, the V gene TRBV2; no definite D call. The V and J ends lost 5 bases and 7 bases respectively, with 9 bases between them. This CDR3 is 11 amino acids long. Germline V lookup: CDR1 SNHLY, CDR2 FYNNEI. CDR3 DNA: TGTGCCAGCAGTCTCTCCGGGGAGCAGTACTTC. Amino acids: CASSLSGEQYF.